This TCR beta chain was profiled in a study of human T cells and chemical hapten exposure. Study information: Mainly, slight library volume differences in the pool made TCR yields vary. Findings and limits, study-wide: As patch test score rose, PT1 expanded TCR counts tended to rise as well.

This clonotype appeared a few times. Its matching antigen is unknown. A single record per CDR3 protein comes from TCRdb applying MiXCR to the RACE reads. The data hold tens of thousands of distinct CDR3 sequences, with 10% observed a single time. Time point here: patch test 1, 2 weeks after DPC sensitization. Sample treatment: therapeutic diphenylcyclopropenone sensitization with weekly scalp DPC. Venepuncture was done earlier than the placement of each patch test. Trimming removed 8 bases from V and 6 bases from J; junction bases left unmatched: 14. CDR3 length equals 17 residues. The germline V gene encodes CDR1 LGHNA and CDR2 YNFKEQ.

This sequence joins TRBV4-2 and TRBJ1-5, with TRBD1 identical over 12 bases. The source was whole blood, collected in connection with sensitization to the hapten diphenylcyclopropenone (DPC). This TCR came from a man aged 40-55 years with alopecia areata. Some clones in this sample may be carry-over from other donors' samples. The CDR3 region has the DNA TGTGCCAGCGGACCGTCCCGGGACAGGGGGCCTGGTCAGCCCCAGCATTTT. This codes for CASGPSRDRGPGQPQHF.